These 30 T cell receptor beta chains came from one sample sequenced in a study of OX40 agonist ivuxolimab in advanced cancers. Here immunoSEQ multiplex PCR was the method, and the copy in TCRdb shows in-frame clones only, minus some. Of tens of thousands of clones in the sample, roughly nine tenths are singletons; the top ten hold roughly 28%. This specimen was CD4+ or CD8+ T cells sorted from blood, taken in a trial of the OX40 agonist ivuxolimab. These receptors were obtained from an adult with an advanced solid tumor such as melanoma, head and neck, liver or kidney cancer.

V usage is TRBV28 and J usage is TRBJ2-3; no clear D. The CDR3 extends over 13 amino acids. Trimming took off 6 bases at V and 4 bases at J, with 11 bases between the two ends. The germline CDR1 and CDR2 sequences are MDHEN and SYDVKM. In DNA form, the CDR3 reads TGTGCCAGCAGGCAGATGGGATCAGATACGCAGTATTTT. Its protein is CASRQMGSDTQYF. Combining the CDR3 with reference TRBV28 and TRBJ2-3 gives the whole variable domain DVKVTQSSRYLVKRTGEKVFLECVQDMDHENMFWYRQDPGLGLRLIYFSYDVKMKEKGDIPEGYSVSREKKERFSLILESASTNQTSMYLCASRQMGSDTQYFGPGTRLTVL.

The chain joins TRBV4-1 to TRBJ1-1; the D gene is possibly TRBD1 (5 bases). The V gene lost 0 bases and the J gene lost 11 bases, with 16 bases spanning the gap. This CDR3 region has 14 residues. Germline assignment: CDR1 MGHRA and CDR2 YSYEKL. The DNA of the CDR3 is TGCGCCAGCAGCCAAGAATTTGGGGCAGGGTGGGCTTTCTTT. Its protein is CASSQEFGAGWAFF.

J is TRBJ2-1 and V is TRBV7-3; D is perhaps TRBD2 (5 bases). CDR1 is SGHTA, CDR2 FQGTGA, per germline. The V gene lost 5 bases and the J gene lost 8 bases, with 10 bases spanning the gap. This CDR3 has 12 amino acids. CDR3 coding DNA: TGTGCCAGCAGCACATCAGCGGATGAGCAGTTCTTC. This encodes CASSTSADEQFF.

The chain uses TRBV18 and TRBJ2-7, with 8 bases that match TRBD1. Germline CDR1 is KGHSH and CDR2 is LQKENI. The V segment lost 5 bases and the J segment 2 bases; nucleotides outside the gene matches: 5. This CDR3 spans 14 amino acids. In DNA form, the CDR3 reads TGTGCCAGCTCAAACCGGGACAGGCCCTACGAGCAGTACTTC. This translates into CASSNRDRPYEQYF.

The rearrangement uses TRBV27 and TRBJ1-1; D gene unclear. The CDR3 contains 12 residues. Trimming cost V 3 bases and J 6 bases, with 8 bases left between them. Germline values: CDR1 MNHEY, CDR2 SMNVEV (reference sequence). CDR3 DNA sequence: TGTGCCAGCAGTTTTACGGGCGCTGAAGCTTTCTTT. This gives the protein CASSFTGAEAFF.

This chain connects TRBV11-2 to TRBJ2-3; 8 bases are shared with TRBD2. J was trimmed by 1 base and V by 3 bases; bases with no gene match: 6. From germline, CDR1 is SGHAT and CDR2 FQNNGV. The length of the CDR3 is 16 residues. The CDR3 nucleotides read TGTGCCAGCAGCTTCCCTTTTAGCGGGGGCACAGATACGCAGTATTTT. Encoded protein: CASSFPFSGGTDTQYF. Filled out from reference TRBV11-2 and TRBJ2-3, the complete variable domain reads EAGVAQSPRYKIIEKRQSVAFWCNPISGHATLYWYQQILGQGPKLLIQFQNNGVVDDSQLPKDRFSAERLKGVDSTLKIQPAKLEDSAVYLCASSFPFSGGTDTQYFGPGTRLTVL.

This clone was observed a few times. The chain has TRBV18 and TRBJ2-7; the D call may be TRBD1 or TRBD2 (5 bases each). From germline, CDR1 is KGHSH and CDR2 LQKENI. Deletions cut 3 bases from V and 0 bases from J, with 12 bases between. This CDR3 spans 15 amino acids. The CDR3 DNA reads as TGTGCCAGCTCACCCGGGACGGAACTCTCCTACGAGCAGTACTTC. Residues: CASSPGTELSYEQYF.

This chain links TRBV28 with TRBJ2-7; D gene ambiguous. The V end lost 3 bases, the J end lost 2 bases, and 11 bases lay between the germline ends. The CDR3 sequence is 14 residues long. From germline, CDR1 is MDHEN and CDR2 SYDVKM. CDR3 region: CASSFTPPAYEQYF. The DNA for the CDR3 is TGTGCCAGCAGTTTCACCCCCCCCGCCTACGAGCAGTACTTC.

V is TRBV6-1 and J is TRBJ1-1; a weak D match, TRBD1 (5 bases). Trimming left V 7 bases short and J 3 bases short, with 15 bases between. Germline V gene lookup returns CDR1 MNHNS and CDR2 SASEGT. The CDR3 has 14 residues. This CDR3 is CASTDPPGDTEAFF. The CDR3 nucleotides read TGTGCCAGCACCGACCCGCCGGGGGACACTGAAGCTTTCTTT.

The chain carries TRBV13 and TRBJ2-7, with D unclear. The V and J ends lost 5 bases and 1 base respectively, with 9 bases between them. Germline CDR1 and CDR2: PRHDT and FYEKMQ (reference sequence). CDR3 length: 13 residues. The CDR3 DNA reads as TGTGCCAGCAGCCTAGTACAGTCCTACGAGCAGTACTTC. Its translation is CASSLVQSYEQYF. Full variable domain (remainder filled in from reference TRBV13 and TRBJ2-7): AAGVIQSPRHLIKEKRETATLKCYPIPRHDTVYWYQQGPGQDPQFLISFYEKMQSDKGSIPDRFSAQQFSDYHSELNMSSLELGDSALYFCASSLVQSYEQYFGPGTRLTVT.

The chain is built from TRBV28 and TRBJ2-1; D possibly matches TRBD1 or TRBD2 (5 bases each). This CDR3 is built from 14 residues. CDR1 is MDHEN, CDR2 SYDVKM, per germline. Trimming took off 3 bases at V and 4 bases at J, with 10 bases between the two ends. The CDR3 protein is CASSFGDPYNEQFF. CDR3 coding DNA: TGTGCCAGCAGTTTCGGGGACCCTTACAATGAGCAGTTCTTC.

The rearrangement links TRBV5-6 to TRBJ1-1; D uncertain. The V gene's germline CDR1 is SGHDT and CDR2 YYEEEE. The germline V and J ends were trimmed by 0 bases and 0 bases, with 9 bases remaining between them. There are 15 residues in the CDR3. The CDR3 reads CASSLVGSMNTEAFF. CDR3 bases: TGTGCCAGCAGCTTGGTGGGCAGCATGAACACTGAAGCTTTCTTT.

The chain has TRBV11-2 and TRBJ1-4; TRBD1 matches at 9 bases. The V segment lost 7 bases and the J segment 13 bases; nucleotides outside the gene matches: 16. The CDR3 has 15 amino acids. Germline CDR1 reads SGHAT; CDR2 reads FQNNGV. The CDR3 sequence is CASTLGGTGLGGLFF. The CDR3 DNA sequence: TGTGCCAGCACCCTGGGGGGGACAGGGCTCGGCGGACTGTTTTTT.

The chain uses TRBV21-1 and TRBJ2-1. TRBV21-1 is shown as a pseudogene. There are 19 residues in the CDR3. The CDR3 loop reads CASSKWDITRSPSYNEQFF. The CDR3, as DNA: TGTGCCAGCAGCAAGTGGGATATTACCCGATCCCCCTCCTACAATGAGCAGTTCTTC.

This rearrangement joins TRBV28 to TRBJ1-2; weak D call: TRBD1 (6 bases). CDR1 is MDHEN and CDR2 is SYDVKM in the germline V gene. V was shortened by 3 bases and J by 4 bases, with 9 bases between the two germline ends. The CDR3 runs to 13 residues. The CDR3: CASSFRTVYGYTF. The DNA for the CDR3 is TGTGCCAGCAGTTTTAGGACAGTCTATGGCTACACCTTC.

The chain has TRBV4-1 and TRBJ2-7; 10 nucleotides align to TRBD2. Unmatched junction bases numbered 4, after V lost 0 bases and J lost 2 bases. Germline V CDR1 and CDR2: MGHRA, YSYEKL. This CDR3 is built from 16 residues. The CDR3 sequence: CASSQEGSGRTYEQYF. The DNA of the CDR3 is TGCGCCAGCAGCCAAGAAGGTAGCGGGAGGACCTACGAGCAGTACTTC.

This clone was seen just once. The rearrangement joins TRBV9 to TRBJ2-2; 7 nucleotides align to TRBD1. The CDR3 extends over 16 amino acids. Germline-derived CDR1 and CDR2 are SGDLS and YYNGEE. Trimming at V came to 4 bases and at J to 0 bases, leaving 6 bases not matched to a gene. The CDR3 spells CASSTRQGSNTGELFF. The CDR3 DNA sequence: TGTGCCAGCAGCACACGACAGGGTTCGAACACCGGGGAGCTGTTTTTT.

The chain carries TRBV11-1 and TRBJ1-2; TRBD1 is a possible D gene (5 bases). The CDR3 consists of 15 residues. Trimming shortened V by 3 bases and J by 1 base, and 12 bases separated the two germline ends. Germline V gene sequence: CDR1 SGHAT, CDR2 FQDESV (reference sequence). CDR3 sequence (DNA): TGTGCCAGCAGCTTCGGAACAGGAAATAACTATGGCTACACCTTC. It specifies CASSFGTGNNYGYTF.

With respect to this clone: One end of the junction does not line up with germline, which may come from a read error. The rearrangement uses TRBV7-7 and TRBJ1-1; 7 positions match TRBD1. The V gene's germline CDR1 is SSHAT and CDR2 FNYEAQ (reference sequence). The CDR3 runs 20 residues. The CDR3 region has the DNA TGTGCTAGCAGCTTAGATATCCAGGGGGACTCGGACACAATGAACACTGAAGCTTTCTTT. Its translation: CASSLDIQGDSDTMNTEAFF.

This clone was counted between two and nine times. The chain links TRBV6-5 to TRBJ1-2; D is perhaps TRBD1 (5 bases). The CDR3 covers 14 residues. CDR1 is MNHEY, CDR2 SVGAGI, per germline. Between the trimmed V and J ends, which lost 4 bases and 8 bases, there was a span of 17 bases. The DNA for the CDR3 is TGTGCCAGCAGTTTTGGGTTGGGAGGGGACGGCTACACCTTC. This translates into CASSFGLGGDGYTF.

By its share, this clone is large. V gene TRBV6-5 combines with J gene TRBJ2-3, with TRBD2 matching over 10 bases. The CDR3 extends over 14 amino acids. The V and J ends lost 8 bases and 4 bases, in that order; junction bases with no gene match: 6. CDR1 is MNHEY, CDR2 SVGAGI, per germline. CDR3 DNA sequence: TGTGCCAGCGCTCCGGGACTAGCGTCAGATACGCAGTATTTT. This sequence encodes CASAPGLASDTQYF.

This CDR3 is CASRFRTEAFF. CDR3 DNA: TGTGCCAGCCGCTTTAGGACAGAAGCTTTCTTT. The rearrangement joins TRBV27 to TRBJ1-1, with D possibly matching TRBD1 (5 bases). Germline V gives CDR1 MNHEY, CDR2 SMNVEV (reference sequence). This CDR3 is built from 11 residues. The V end lost 8 bases, the J end lost 8 bases, and 12 bases lay between the germline ends.

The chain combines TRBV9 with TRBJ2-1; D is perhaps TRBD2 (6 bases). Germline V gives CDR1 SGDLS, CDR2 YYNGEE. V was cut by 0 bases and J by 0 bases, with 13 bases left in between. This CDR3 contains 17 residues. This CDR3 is CASSVGVAVSSYNEQFF. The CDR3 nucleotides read TGTGCCAGCAGCGTAGGGGTAGCGGTTAGCTCCTACAATGAGCAGTTCTTC. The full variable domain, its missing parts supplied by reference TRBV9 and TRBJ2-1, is DSGVTQTPKHLITATGQRVTLRCSPRSGDLSVYWYQQSLDQGLQFLIQYYNGEERAKGNILERFSAQQFPDLHSELNLSSLELGDSALYFCASSVGVAVSSYNEQFFGPGTRLTVL.

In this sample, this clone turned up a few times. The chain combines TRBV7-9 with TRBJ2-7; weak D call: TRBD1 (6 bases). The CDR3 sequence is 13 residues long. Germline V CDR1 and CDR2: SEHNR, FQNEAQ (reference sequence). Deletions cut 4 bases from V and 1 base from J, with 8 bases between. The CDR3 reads CASSSGDSYEQYF. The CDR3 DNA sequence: TGTGCCAGCAGCTCAGGGGATTCCTACGAGCAGTACTTC.

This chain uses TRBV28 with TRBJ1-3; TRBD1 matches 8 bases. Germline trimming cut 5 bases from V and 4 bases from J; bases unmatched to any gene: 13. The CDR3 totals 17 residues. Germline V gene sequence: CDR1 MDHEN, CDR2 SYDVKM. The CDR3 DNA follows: TGTGCCAGCAGTATAACACAGATCAGGGGGCCCGGAAACACCATATATTTT. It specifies CASSITQIRGPGNTIYF.

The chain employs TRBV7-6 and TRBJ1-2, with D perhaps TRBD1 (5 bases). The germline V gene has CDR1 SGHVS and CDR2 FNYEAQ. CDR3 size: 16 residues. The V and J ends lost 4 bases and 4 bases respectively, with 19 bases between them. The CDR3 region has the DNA TGTGCCAGCAGCTCCACGGTAGGTTCCGGGGGCTATGGCTACACCTTC. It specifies CASSSTVGSGGYGYTF.

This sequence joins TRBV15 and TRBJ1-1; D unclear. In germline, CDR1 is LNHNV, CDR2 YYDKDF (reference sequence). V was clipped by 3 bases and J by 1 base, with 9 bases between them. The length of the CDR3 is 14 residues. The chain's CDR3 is CATSRTAQNTEAFF. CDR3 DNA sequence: TGTGCCACCAGCAGGACGGCCCAGAACACTGAAGCTTTCTTT.

This CDR3 reads CASSIEGRGSNTEAFF. Here the CDR3 DNA reads TGTGCCAGTAGTATAGAGGGCAGGGGGTCAAACACTGAAGCTTTCTTT. The chain recombines TRBV19 with TRBJ1-1; TRBD1 agrees at 7 bases. The V segment lost 0 bases and the J segment 2 bases; nucleotides outside the gene matches: 6. Germline-derived CDR1 and CDR2 are LNHDA and SQIVND (reference sequence). The CDR3 runs 16 residues. The full variable domain, completed using reference TRBV19 and TRBJ1-1, is DGGITQSPKYLFRKEGQNVTLSCEQNLNHDAMYWYRQDPGQGLRLIYYSQIVNDFQKGDIAEGYSVSREKKESFPLTVTSAQKNPTAFYLCASSIEGRGSNTEAFFGQGTRLTVV.

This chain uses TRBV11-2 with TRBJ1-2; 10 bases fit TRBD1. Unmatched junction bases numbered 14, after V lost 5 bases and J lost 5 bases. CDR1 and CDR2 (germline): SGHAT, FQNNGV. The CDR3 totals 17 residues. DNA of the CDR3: TGTGCCAGCAGCCAAATACCCTCCGGGACAGGGGTTTATGGCTACACCTTC. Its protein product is CASSQIPSGTGVYGYTF.

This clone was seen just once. CDR3 region: CATIRGGIGTDTQYF. CDR3 in DNA: TGTGCCACCATAAGAGGAGGGATCGGCACAGATACGCAGTATTTT. The chain uses TRBV15 and TRBJ2-3, with D possibly TRBD2 on 6 matching bases. CDR1 LNHNV and CDR2 YYDKDF come from the germline V gene (reference sequence). The CDR3 length is 15 residues. Trimming left V 7 bases short and J 1 base short, with 15 bases between. Complete variable domain (other parts from reference TRBV15 and TRBJ2-3): DAMVIQNPRYQVTQFGKPVTLSCSQTLNHNVMYWYQQKSSQAPKLLFHYYDKDFNNEADTPDNFQSRRPNTSFCFLDIRSPGLGDTAMYLCATIRGGIGTDTQYFGPGTRLTVL.